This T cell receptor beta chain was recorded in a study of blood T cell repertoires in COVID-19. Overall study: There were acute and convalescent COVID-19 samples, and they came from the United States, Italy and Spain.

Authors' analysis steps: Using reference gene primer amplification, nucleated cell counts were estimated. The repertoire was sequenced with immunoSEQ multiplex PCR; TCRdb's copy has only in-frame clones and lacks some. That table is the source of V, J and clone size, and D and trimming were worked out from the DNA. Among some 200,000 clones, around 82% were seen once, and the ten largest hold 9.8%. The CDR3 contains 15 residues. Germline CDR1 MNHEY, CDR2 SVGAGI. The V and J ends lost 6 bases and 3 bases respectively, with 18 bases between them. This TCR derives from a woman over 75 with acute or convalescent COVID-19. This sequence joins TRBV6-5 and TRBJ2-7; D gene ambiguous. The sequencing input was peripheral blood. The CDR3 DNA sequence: TGTGCCAGCAGGCCCGACATGTGGCCCTACTACGAGCAGTACTTC. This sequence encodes CASRPDMWPYYEQYF.